This T cell receptor beta chain came from a study of shared clonotypes between healthy human individuals. Study conclusions and caveats: The genetic and exposure-history diversity represented was limited by few donors.

Of note for this clone: The antigen remains undetermined.

Libraries were prepared by immunoSEQ multiplex PCR; TCRdb keeps only in-frame clonotypes and omits some of them. The table lists about 2.4 million clones, roughly 93% of them singletons. Donors were Caucasian adults residing in Nashville, Tennessee, USA. CD45RA-negative memory and CD45RA+ naive subsets were split from the CD4+ cells. The source of this sequence is a man aged 18 to 29 in good health. Some clones in this sample may be carry-over from other donors' samples. The sequencing sample was made of naive CD4+ T cells from PBMCs. Subset denoted: CD45RA+ positively selected.

Here the CDR3 reads CAWSLGQGNTEAFF. The CDR3, as DNA: TGTGCCTGGAGTTTGGGACAGGGGAACACTGAAGCTTTCTTT. The genes are TRBV30 and TRBJ1-1, with 9 bases fitting TRBD1. V was pared by 2 bases and J by 1 base, with 2 bases of the junction left unmatched. Germline values: CDR1 GTSNPN, CDR2 SVGIG (reference sequence). The CDR3 has 14 amino acids. The full variable domain, its missing parts supplied by reference TRBV30 and TRBJ1-1, is SQTIHQWPATLVQPVGSPLSLECTVEGTSNPNLYWYRQAAGRGLQLLFYSVGIGQISSEVPQNLSASRPQDRQFILSSKKLLLSDSGFYLCAWSLGQGNTEAFFGQGTRLTVV.